This is a list of T cell receptor beta chains from one sample in a study of patients and donors after allogeneic stem cell transplantation. From the RT-PCR reads, TCRdb called clonotypes with MiXCR, one entry per CDR3 protein. The top ten hold around 3.2% of the sample, which has under 200,000 distinct CDR3 sequences, roughly 31% seen once. Sequencing was done on a sample of blood, either unsorted or a sorted T cell fraction (not recorded which). The receptors originated from a human donor who was either an allogeneic HSCT recipient or a stem cell or donor lymphocyte infusion donor (not recorded which). It is not recorded whose cells these are; they may come from a transplant donor. Each CDR3 is given with its conserved first and last residue. Fields, in order: J gene, D gene, clone size, V gene, CDR3 protein, CDR3 DNA. The D gene is left open where the match is weak. Clone size is shown for a subset of rows, as once, few, many or a class of expanded clone.

>TRBJ2-7|TRBD1|few|TRBV4-1
CASSQDLWDAGTGGYEQYF
TGCGCCAGCAGCCAAGATCTTTGGGACGCCGGGACAGGGGGCTACGAGCAGTACTTC
>TRBJ2-5|.|.|TRBV7-2
CASTHLAGNQETQYF
TGTGCCAGCACCCATTTGGCCGGGAACCAAGAGACCCAGTACTTC
>TRBJ1-1|.|.|TRBV6-2/TRBV6-3
CASKEGSTEAFF
TGTGCCAGCAAGGAGGGGAGCACTGAAGCTTTCTTT
>TRBJ2-2|TRBD2|few|TRBV5-1
CASSPREGGELFF
TGCGCCAGCAGCCCCAGGGAGGGCGGGGAGCTGTTTTTT
>TRBJ2-2|.|.|TRBV6-5
CASSSYRTGELFF
TGTGCCAGCAGTTCTTACAGGACCGGGGAGCTGTTTTTT
>TRBJ2-1|.|.|TRBV28
CASSPNRDEQFF
TGTGCCAGCAGTCCCAACAGGGATGAGCAGTTCTTC
>TRBJ2-1|.|.|TRBV12-3/TRBV12-4
CASSLTGNSYNEQFF
TGTGCCAGCAGTTTAACAGGCAACTCCTACAATGAGCAGTTCTTC
>TRBJ1-6|.|.|TRBV20-1
CSARGRGDSPLHF
TGCAGTGCTAGGGGTAGAGGGGACTCACCCCTCCACTTT
>TRBJ2-1|TRBD2|.|TRBV28
CASSFPSGGSSYNEQFF
TGTGCCAGCAGTTTCCCTAGCGGGGGGAGCTCCTACAATGAGCAGTTCTTC
>TRBJ2-1|.|.|TRBV12-3/TRBV12-4
CASSFAGEGDEQFF
TGTGCCAGCAGTTTCGCCGGCGAGGGGGATGAGCAGTTCTTC
>TRBJ2-2|TRBD2|.|TRBV6-5
CASSYGLAFTGELFF
TGTGCCAGCAGTTACGGACTAGCGTTTACCGGGGAGCTGTTTTTT
>TRBJ1-3|TRBD1|few|TRBV5-1
CASSSGQGAGNTIYF
TGCGCCAGCAGCTCTGGACAGGGTGCTGGAAACACCATATATTTT
>TRBJ1-4|TRBD1|.|TRBV7-8
CASSLAGTVEKLFF
TGTGCCAGCAGCTTAGCCGGGACAGTAGAAAAACTGTTTTTT
>TRBJ2-1|TRBD1|.|TRBV20-1
CSATWDREYFNEQFF
TGCAGTGCTACCTGGGACAGGGAATACTTTAATGAGCAGTTCTTC
>TRBJ2-7|TRBD1|.|TRBV4-1
CASSRMTGAVGEQYF
TGCGCCAGCAGCCGGATGACAGGGGCCGTTGGGGAGCAGTACTTC
>TRBJ1-1|TRBD1|many|TRBV7-2
CASSPSMYRGWRDTEAFF
TGTGCCAGCAGCCCGAGTATGTACAGGGGGTGGCGGGACACTGAAGCTTTCTTT
>TRBJ2-3|.|.|TRBV12-3/TRBV12-4
CASSSEIVTDTQYF
TGTGCCAGCAGTTCCGAGATAGTCACAGATACGCAGTATTTT
>TRBJ2-1|.|.|TRBV11-1
CASSFEDWSSTYNEQFF
TGTGCCAGCAGCTTTGAGGACTGGTCCAGCACCTACAATGAGCAGTTCTTC
>TRBJ2-1|TRBD2|few|TRBV9
CASSELAGQAYNEQFF
TGTGCCAGCAGCGAACTAGCGGGACAAGCCTACAATGAGCAGTTCTTC
>TRBJ2-7|.|.|TRBV4-2
CASRQGKDEQYF
TGTGCCAGCAGACAGGGAAAGGACGAGCAGTACTTC
>TRBJ1-1|.|few|TRBV18
CASSPGWNTEAFF
TGTGCCAGCTCACCCGGGTGGAACACTGAAGCTTTCTTT
>TRBJ1-2|.|.|TRBV6-2/TRBV6-3
CASSHYGYTF
TGTGCCAGCAGCCACTATGGCTACACCTTC
>TRBJ1-6|.|.|TRBV20-1
CSARPLPQSSYNSPLHF
TGCAGTGCTAGACCCCTTCCACAGAGCTCCTATAATTCACCCCTCCACTTT
>TRBJ1-1|.|many|TRBV7-9
CASSLGVGPMNTEAFF
TGTGCCAGCAGCTTAGGGGTGGGGCCTATGAACACTGAAGCTTTCTTT
>TRBJ1-2|TRBD1|few|TRBV6-5
CASSDTDGTVLGYTF
TGTGCCAGCAGTGACACCGATGGGACAGTTCTTGGCTACACCTTC
>TRBJ2-1|.|.|TRBV28
CASTPGPDNEQFF
TGTGCCAGCACCCCCGGACCAGACAATGAGCAGTTCTTC
>TRBJ2-7|.|few|TRBV20-1
CSARIETVSYEQYF
TGCAGTGCTAGAATCGAGACGGTCAGTTACGAGCAGTACTTC
>TRBJ1-1|.|many|TRBV20-1
CSANRDENTEAFF
TGCAGTGCTAACAGGGACGAGAACACTGAAGCTTTCTTT
>TRBJ2-4|TRBD2|.|TRBV2
CASSREGTPNIQYF
TGTGCCAGCAGCAGGGAGGGAACCCCCAACATTCAGTACTTC
>TRBJ1-1|.|.|TRBV7-8
CASSSPTTGALMNTEAFF
TGTGCCAGCAGCTCCCCAACCACCGGGGCTTTAATGAACACTGAAGCTTTCTTT
>TRBJ2-7|.|.|TRBV9
CASSVVPTYEQYF
TGTGCCAGCAGCGTAGTTCCCACCTACGAGCAGTACTTC
>TRBJ2-7|TRBD1|few|TRBV7-6
CASSSIRKQGVYEQYF
TGTGCCAGCAGCTCAATTAGGAAACAGGGGGTCTACGAGCAGTACTTC
>TRBJ1-1|.|.|TRBV29-1
CSVWIWLGAEAFF
TGCAGCGTCTGGATCTGGCTTGGGGCTGAAGCTTTCTTT
>TRBJ1-2|.|.|TRBV20-1
CSAIPGHLNYGYTF
TGCAGTGCTATACCGGGACACCTTAACTATGGCTACACCTTC
>TRBJ2-3|TRBD2|few|TRBV20-1
CSASRAGEQDTQYF
TGCAGTGCTAGTCGAGCGGGAGAACAAGATACGCAGTATTTT
>TRBJ2-2|TRBD2|once|TRBV4-2
CASSHPAKTGGPFTGELFF
TGTGCCAGCAGCCATCCGGCGAAAACGGGAGGGCCTTTCACCGGGGAGCTGTTTTTT
>TRBJ1-5|.|few|TRBV20-1
CSAVAHSNQPQHF
TGCAGTGCCGTTGCCCATAGCAATCAGCCCCAGCATTTT
>TRBJ1-2|.|.|TRBV30
CAWSHGYGGYTF
TGTGCCTGGAGTCATGGGTACGGTGGCTACACCTTC
>TRBJ2-3|.|.|TRBV12-3/TRBV12-4
CASSPRGNSGGTDTQYF
TGTGCCAGCAGCCCCAGAGGGAATAGTGGGGGCACAGATACGCAGTATTTT
>TRBJ1-4|.|.|TRBV18
CASSPASATNEKLFF
TGTGCCAGCTCACCAGCTAGTGCAACTAATGAAAAACTGTTTTTT
>TRBJ1-1|.|many|TRBV27
CASSLGVMNTEAFF
TGTGCCAGCAGTTTAGGGGTCATGAACACTGAAGCTTTCTTT
>TRBJ2-3|TRBD2|.|TRBV20-1
CSAPPGLATDTQYF
TGCAGTGCACCGCCGGGACTAGCGACAGATACGCAGTATTTT
>TRBJ1-1|.|few|TRBV28
CASKRDLNTEAFF
TGTGCCAGCAAGAGGGATTTGAACACTGAAGCTTTCTTT
>TRBJ1-6|.|.|TRBV7-9
CASRPNEGSPLHF
TGTGCCAGCAGGCCTAACGAGGGTTCACCCCTCCACTTT
>TRBJ2-1|TRBD2|few|TRBV7-9
CASSLGLAHNEQFF
TGTGCCAGCAGCTTGGGACTAGCCCACAATGAGCAGTTCTTC
>TRBJ1-1|TRBD1|many|TRBV25-1
CASSGQGDTEAFF
TGTGCCAGCAGTGGACAGGGCGACACTGAAGCTTTCTTT
>TRBJ1-3|.|few|TRBV7-9
CASNSPRDISGNTIYF
TGTGCCAGCAATTCACCCCGCGACATTTCTGGAAACACCATATATTTT